The next 24 T cell receptor beta chains were all read from a single sample in a study of blood T cell repertoires in COVID-19. The table came from immunoSEQ multiplex PCR; TCRdb's copy has only in-frame clones and leaves some out. The sample lists around 200,000 clones; around 75% were seen once. The source material was peripheral blood. Receptor source: a human donor in a cohort sampled during active COVID-19.

As DNA, the CDR3 is TGTGCCAGCAGTCAACAGGTTTATATCCAGCATTTT. Protein: CASSQQVYIQHF. V and J are TRBV28 and TRBJ1-5; tentatively, D is TRBD1 (5 bases). This CDR3 contains 12 residues. V was shortened by 5 bases and J by 12 bases, with 14 bases between the two germline ends. Germline CDR1 and CDR2: MDHEN and SYDVKM.

This sequence joins TRBV11-1 and TRBJ1-2, with 10 bases that match TRBD1. Germline CDR1 reads SGHAT; CDR2 reads FQDESV (reference sequence). Trimming removed 5 bases from V and 5 bases from J; junction bases left unmatched: 8. This CDR3 is built from 15 residues. CDR3 bases: TGTGCCAGCAGCGCACGGGACAGGGGAAGGTATGGCTACACCTTC. This gives the protein CASSARDRGRYGYTF.

The CDR3 DNA reads TGTGCCAGCAGAACACAGGGATCTGGAAACACCATATATTTT. Its translation is CASRTQGSGNTIYF. The chain links TRBV28 to TRBJ1-3, with D possibly TRBD1 on 6 matching bases. Trimming removed 6 bases from V and 1 base from J, with 10 bases in between. This CDR3 contains 14 residues. In germline, CDR1 is MDHEN, CDR2 SYDVKM. The complete variable domain, with remaining parts taken from reference TRBV28 and TRBJ1-3, reads DVKVTQSSRYLVKRTGEKVFLECVQDMDHENMFWYRQDPGLGLRLIYFSYDVKMKEKGDIPEGYSVSREKKERFSLILESASTNQTSMYLCASRTQGSGNTIYFGEGSWLTVV.

The V gene is TRBV9, the J gene TRBJ2-7; 11 nucleotides align to TRBD2. V lost 1 base to trimming and J lost 4 bases; unmatched junction nucleotides: 4. The CDR3 spans 15 residues. Per the germline V gene, CDR1 is SGDLS and CDR2 is YYNGEE. CDR3 loop: CASSVSPSGRYEQYF. Here the CDR3 DNA reads TGTGCCAGCAGCGTAAGTCCTAGCGGGAGGTACGAGCAGTACTTC.

DNA for the CDR3: TGTGCCACCAGCAGAGATCGATCGGGACTAGCGGGAGTAACCGGGGAGCTGTTTTTT. Amino acids: CATSRDRSGLAGVTGELFF. This sequence joins TRBV15 and TRBJ2-2, with 14 bases aligning to TRBD2. Germline CDR1 and CDR2: LNHNV and YYDKDF (reference sequence). Trimming removed 0 bases from V and 5 bases from J; junction bases left unmatched: 8. This CDR3 region has 19 residues. Combining the CDR3 with reference TRBV15 and TRBJ2-2 gives the whole variable domain DAMVIQNPRYQVTQFGKPVTLSCSQTLNHNVMYWYQQKSSQAPKLLFHYYDKDFNNEADTPDNFQSRRPNTSFCFLDIRSPGLGDTAMYLCATSRDRSGLAGVTGELFFGEGSRLTVL.

This clone was observed once. This chain links TRBV10-3 with TRBJ2-3, with TRBD1 identical over 10 bases. V was pared by 11 bases and J by 6 bases, with 11 bases of the junction left unmatched. Germline assignment: CDR1 ENHRY and CDR2 SYGVKD. The CDR3 is made up of 14 amino acids. The CDR3 here is CAAGDGQGVDTQYF. As DNA, the CDR3 is TGTGCCGCGGGAGATGGACAGGGGGTCGATACGCAGTATTTT.

The rearrangement links TRBV9 to TRBJ2-1; TRBD2 matches at 7 bases. With 0 bases clipped from V and 6 bases from J, the junction kept 9 bases outside the gene matches. The CDR3 spans 16 residues. CDR1 is SGDLS and CDR2 is YYNGEE in the germline V gene. This chain's CDR3 is CASSVASLAVGNEQFF. CDR3 coding DNA: TGTGCCAGCAGCGTAGCTAGCCTAGCGGTAGGCAATGAGCAGTTCTTC.

V usage is TRBV4-1 and J usage is TRBJ1-1; perhaps TRBD1 as D (5 bases). With 0 bases removed from V and 4 bases from J, the gap between germline ends came to 12 bases. CDR1 and CDR2 from the germline V gene are MGHRA and YSYEKL. The CDR3 length is 15 residues. This CDR3 is CASSQDVQGGTEAFF. The CDR3 nucleotides read TGCGCCAGCAGCCAAGATGTCCAGGGAGGCACTGAAGCTTTCTTT.

This chain uses TRBV28 with TRBJ2-7; TRBD2 matches at 7 bases. V was pared by 6 bases and J by 3 bases, with 5 bases of the junction left unmatched. Germline V CDR1 and CDR2: MDHEN, SYDVKM. The CDR3 consists of 13 residues. CDR3 protein: CASRAGVGYEQYF. CDR3 sequence (DNA): TGTGCCAGCAGGGCGGGAGTGGGCTACGAGCAGTACTTC.

V gene TRBV5-5 combines with J gene TRBJ2-5, with a possible D match to TRBD2 (6 bases). Trimming cost V 0 bases and J 6 bases, with 15 bases left between them. The CDR3 loop spans 15 amino acids. The germline gives CDR1 SGHKS, CDR2 YYEKEE (reference sequence). The CDR3 nucleotides are TGTGCCAGCAGCTTGGCCAGCGGGTCTATGAAGACCCAGTACTTC. Protein sequence: CASSLASGSMKTQYF.

This clone was seen a handful of times. V is TRBV24-1 and J is TRBJ2-1; 12 nucleotides match TRBD2. The CDR3 sequence is 13 residues long. Germline V gene sequence: CDR1 KGHDR, CDR2 SFDVKD. Unmatched junction bases numbered 2, after V lost 8 bases and J lost 7 bases. The CDR3 region has the DNA TGTGCCACCACAACTAGCGGGAGGAATGAGCAGTTCTTC. Its translation is CATTTSGRNEQFF.

This chain links TRBV3-1 (or the pseudogene TRBV3-2) with TRBJ2-4; possible D gene TRBD2, 7 bases. In germline, CDR1 is LGHDT, CDR2 YNNKEL (reference sequence). The CDR3 runs 16 residues. Trimming took off 2 bases at V and 9 bases at J, with 20 bases between the two ends. The CDR3 bases are TGTGCCAGCAGCCAACCCCCGGAAGAGGGGGGGGGCATTCAGTACTTC. Translating gives CASSQPPEEGGGIQYF.

This clone was picked up a small number of times. The chain is built from TRBV5-1 and TRBJ2-7, with D perhaps matching TRBD2 (5 bases). This CDR3 is 13 amino acids long. CDR1 and CDR2 (germline): SGHRS, YFSETQ. Trimming cost V 2 bases and J 6 bases, with 12 bases left between them. The CDR3 sequence: CASSFPGGFEQYF. Here the CDR3 DNA reads TGCGCCAGCAGCTTCCCGGGCGGGTTCGAGCAGTACTTC.

The chain is built from TRBV4-1 and TRBJ2-7; 7 bases agree with TRBD2. With 1 base clipped from V and 0 bases from J, the junction kept 3 bases outside the gene matches. This CDR3 has 15 amino acids. Per germline, CDR1 MGHRA and CDR2 YSYEKL. The CDR3 here is CASSQVGGSSYEQYF. CDR3 DNA: TGCGCCAGCAGCCAAGTGGGCGGGAGCTCCTACGAGCAGTACTTC.

The DNA of the CDR3 is TGTGCCTGGAGTGGCTTGACGGAGGGTGTTGACTACGAGCAGTACTTC. Translation gives CAWSGLTEGVDYEQYF. V is TRBV30 and J is TRBJ2-7; a weak D match, TRBD2 (6 bases). Germline V gene sequence: CDR1 GTSNPN, CDR2 SVGIG (reference sequence). V was pared by 1 base and J by 3 bases, with 19 bases between. This CDR3 comprises 16 residues.

The CDR3 bases are TGTGCCTCGGGACAGAATAATTCACCCCTCCACTTT. Translating it yields CASGQNNSPLHF. The chain has TRBV30 and TRBJ1-6, with TRBD1 matching over 7 bases. The CDR3 extends over 12 amino acids. With 7 bases clipped from V and 5 bases from J, the junction kept 2 bases outside the gene matches. Per the germline V gene, CDR1 is GTSNPN and CDR2 is SVGIG (reference sequence).

Turning to this clone: The same CDR3 arises from other DNA sequences in this sample as well. This sequence joins TRBV19 and TRBJ1-1; D gene uncertain. V gave up 1 base and J gave up 1 base, with 4 bases separating them. The CDR3 loop spans 13 amino acids. CDR1 and CDR2 (germline): LNHDA, SQIVND (reference sequence). The CDR3 spells CASSIGGNTEAFF. The CDR3 DNA reads as TGTGCCAGTAGTATAGGAGGGAACACTGAAGCTTTCTTT.

This clone has just one count. The chain employs TRBV10-3 and TRBJ1-1; tentatively, D is TRBD1 (6 bases). This CDR3 has 14 residues. Per germline, CDR1 ENHRY and CDR2 SYGVKD. Trimming shortened V by 2 bases and J by 4 bases, and 11 bases separated the two germline ends. For the CDR3, the DNA is TGTGCCATCAGTGAGGGGGGCAGGGCCACTGAAGCTTTCTTT. Its translation is CAISEGGRATEAFF.

The DNA of the CDR3 is TGTGCCAGCAGTGGGACCCGGGGACAGGGTGGGGATCAGCCCCAGCATTTT. Amino acid sequence: CASSGTRGQGGDQPQHF. This sequence joins TRBV25-1 and TRBJ1-5; 9 bases align to TRBD1. The germline gives CDR1 MGHDK, CDR2 SYGVNS. CDR3 length: 17 amino acids. J lost 5 bases, V lost 4 bases, and 12 bases had no gene match.

V usage is TRBV7-4 and J usage is TRBJ2-7; 7 positions agree with TRBD1. In germline, CDR1 is SGHVT, CDR2 SQSDAQ. Unmatched junction bases numbered 6, after V lost 5 bases and J lost 5 bases. The CDR3 consists of 13 residues. The CDR3 is CASSIRDSHEQYF. CDR3 in DNA: TGTGCCAGCAGCATACGGGACAGTCACGAGCAGTACTTC.

This chain links TRBV6-5 with TRBJ2-5; TRBD2 matches at 10 bases. The ends lost 4 bases at V and 6 bases at J; junction bases unmatched: 11. Germline CDR1 MNHEY, CDR2 SVGAGI. The CDR3 is made up of 16 amino acids. The CDR3: CASSSVLAGAAKTQYF. In DNA form, the CDR3 reads TGTGCCAGCAGTTCAGTGCTAGCGGGAGCGGCCAAGACCCAGTACTTC.

The chain joins TRBV6-5 to TRBJ2-7, with 7 bases identical to TRBD2. V lost 4 bases to trimming and J lost 1 base; unmatched junction nucleotides: 4. Germline V gives CDR1 MNHEY, CDR2 SVGAGI. This CDR3 is 14 amino acids long. The CDR3 nucleotides are TGTGCCAGCAGTTCTAGCGGAAGGTCCTACGAGCAGTACTTC. Translation gives CASSSSGRSYEQYF.

The chain combines TRBV30 with TRBJ1-6, with 10 positions matching TRBD1. Germline loops: CDR1 GTSNPN, CDR2 SVGIG (reference sequence). The CDR3 contains 16 residues. Unmatched junction bases numbered 5, after V lost 2 bases and J lost 4 bases. CDR3 DNA: TGTGCCTGGAGTTCAAGGACAGGGGGTTATAATTCACCCCTCCACTTT. Translating it yields CAWSSRTGGYNSPLHF.

CDR3 protein: CASSQEETGANEQFF. The DNA of the CDR3 is TGTGCCAGCAGCCAAGAAGAAACAGGGGCTAATGAGCAGTTCTTC. This chain connects TRBV3-1 (or the pseudogene TRBV3-2) to TRBJ2-1; 7 nucleotides line up with TRBD1. CDR1 and CDR2 from the germline V gene are LGHDT and YNNKEL (reference sequence). V shed 0 bases, J shed 7 bases, and the junction held 6 bases outside the gene matches. CDR3 length equals 15 residues.